The rows below give T cell receptor beta chains drawn from one sample of a study of cytomegalovirus exposure and HLA in healthy donors. Assay used: immunoSEQ multiplex PCR; TCRdb lists only in-frame clones, some missing. This repertoire shows roughly 89,000 clones, around 76% found once; its top ten account for 10%. Input material: PBMCs. The receptors shown here come from a man aged 30 to 39 in good health and CMV-seropositive. Each CDR3 is given with its conserved first and last residue. The order of the fields is CDR3 DNA, CDR3 protein, V gene, clone size, J gene, D gene. D genes are given only for firm matches. Only part of the rows carry a size: once, few, many, or a class if the clone is expanded.

CDR3 DNA: TGTGCCAGCAGCCAACCCGGACAGGGCGATCAGCCCCAGCATTTT
CDR3 protein: CASSQPGQGDQPQHF
V gene: TRBV4-2
clone size: -
J gene: TRBJ1-5
D gene: TRBD1

CDR3 DNA: TGCGCCAGCAGCCGCCAAGAGACCCAGTACTTC
CDR3 protein: CASSRQETQYF
V gene: TRBV5-1
clone size: -
J gene: TRBJ2-5
D gene: -

CDR3 DNA: TGCGCCAGCAGCTTGGGACACTTGAACACTGAAGCTTTCTTT
CDR3 protein: CASSLGHLNTEAFF
V gene: TRBV5-1
clone size: -
J gene: TRBJ1-1
D gene: -

CDR3 DNA: TGTGCCAGCAGCCCGTTAGGAGTCGTAGAAGCTAACTATGGCTACACCTTC
CDR3 protein: CASSPLGVVEANYGYTF
V gene: TRBV5-6
clone size: -
J gene: TRBJ1-2
D gene: -

CDR3 DNA: TGTGCCAGCAGTGTCTTAGGGCCACTAGCAACGAACATTCAGTACTTC
CDR3 protein: CASSVLGPLATNIQYF
V gene: TRBV2
clone size: -
J gene: TRBJ2-4
D gene: -

CDR3 DNA: TGTGCCAGCAGCTTCAATATGGGAGATCAGCCCCAGCATTTT
CDR3 protein: CASSFNMGDQPQHF
V gene: TRBV7-2
clone size: -
J gene: TRBJ1-5
D gene: -

CDR3 DNA: TGTGCCAGCAGTTACTCGTTGAGAGGGGAAAAACTGTTTTTT
CDR3 protein: CASSYSLRGEKLFF
V gene: TRBV6-6
clone size: -
J gene: TRBJ1-4
D gene: -

CDR3 DNA: TGTGCCACTGGGCGGGGAGATACGCAGTATTTT
CDR3 protein: CATGRGDTQYF
V gene: TRBV28
clone size: -
J gene: TRBJ2-3
D gene: -

CDR3 DNA: TGTGCCAGCAGTTACCCCGGGAACACTGAAGCTTTCTTT
CDR3 protein: CASSYPGNTEAFF
V gene: TRBV6-5
clone size: medium-sized
J gene: TRBJ1-1
D gene: -

CDR3 DNA: TGTGCCAGTACCATCGGCCCGGACAGTAACAATGAGCAGTTCTTC
CDR3 protein: CASTIGPDSNNEQFF
V gene: TRBV19
clone size: -
J gene: TRBJ2-1
D gene: -

CDR3 DNA: TGCGCCAGCAGCCCGGGACTAGCGGGGGGAAACCAAGAGACCCAGTACTTC
CDR3 protein: CASSPGLAGGNQETQYF
V gene: TRBV5-1
clone size: -
J gene: TRBJ2-5
D gene: TRBD2

CDR3 DNA: TGTGCCAGCAGCCTGCGACTAGCGGGGGGAGATACGCAGTATTTT
CDR3 protein: CASSLRLAGGDTQYF
V gene: TRBV7-8
clone size: -
J gene: TRBJ2-3
D gene: TRBD2

CDR3 DNA: TGTGCCAGCAGCAAAAAGGGGACTAGCGGGGGGGCCTACGAGCAGTACTTC
CDR3 protein: CASSKKGTSGGAYEQYF
V gene: TRBV21-1
clone size: -
J gene: TRBJ2-7
D gene: -

CDR3 DNA: TGCGCCAGCAGCTTGGACAGGGGAATTTCTGGGGCCAACGTCCTGACTTTC
CDR3 protein: CASSLDRGISGANVLTF
V gene: TRBV5-1
clone size: -
J gene: TRBJ2-6
D gene: TRBD1

CDR3 DNA: TGTGCCAGCAGTGGAGGTCGGACAGGGGGATATGGCTACACCTTC
CDR3 protein: CASSGGRTGGYGYTF
V gene: TRBV6-1
clone size: -
J gene: TRBJ1-2
D gene: TRBD1

CDR3 DNA: TGCGCCAGCAGCCAAGCCGACAGTTTTCTAGCCAAAAACATTCAGTACTTC
CDR3 protein: CASSQADSFLAKNIQYF
V gene: TRBV4-1
clone size: -
J gene: TRBJ2-4
D gene: -

CDR3 DNA: TGTGCCAGCAGCGGGACAGGCGGGAATCAGCCCCAGCATTTT
CDR3 protein: CASSGTGGNQPQHF
V gene: TRBV2
clone size: -
J gene: TRBJ1-5
D gene: TRBD1

CDR3 DNA: TGCAGCGTTGTGGGGGGGCAGCCACTTCCAACTTCTAGCACAGATACGCAGTATTTT
CDR3 protein: CSVVGGQPLPTSSTDTQYF
V gene: TRBV29-1
clone size: -
J gene: TRBJ2-3
D gene: -

CDR3 DNA: TGTGCCAGCTCACCAGGGGGCTACGATAATTCACCCCTCCACTTT
CDR3 protein: CASSPGGYDNSPLHF
V gene: TRBV18
clone size: many
J gene: TRBJ1-6
D gene: -

CDR3 DNA: TGTGCCAGCAGCCCCAACAGGGGGAACACTGAAGCTTTCTTT
CDR3 protein: CASSPNRGNTEAFF
V gene: TRBV6-1
clone size: few
J gene: TRBJ1-1
D gene: TRBD1

CDR3 DNA: TGCGCCAGCAGCGCCGGGACAGCCGGTCAGCCCCAGCATTTT
CDR3 protein: CASSAGTAGQPQHF
V gene: TRBV5-1
clone size: few
J gene: TRBJ1-5
D gene: TRBD1

CDR3 DNA: TGTGCCAGCAGTTTCCGAACGGACAGGTCCTATGGCTACACCTTC
CDR3 protein: CASSFRTDRSYGYTF
V gene: TRBV27
clone size: -
J gene: TRBJ1-2
D gene: TRBD1

CDR3 DNA: TGTGCCAGCAGCAACGACTTAACGGGGGAGACCCAGTACTTC
CDR3 protein: CASSNDLTGETQYF
V gene: TRBV5-5
clone size: -
J gene: TRBJ2-5
D gene: -

CDR3 DNA: TGTGCCAGCAGATTAAGAGAGGCCATTAGTGGAAACACCATATATTTT
CDR3 protein: CASRLREAISGNTIYF
V gene: TRBV11-2
clone size: -
J gene: TRBJ1-3
D gene: -

CDR3 DNA: TGCGCCAGCAGCCAAGAGATGGGGACAGTTAATTCACCCCTCCACTTT
CDR3 protein: CASSQEMGTVNSPLHF
V gene: TRBV4-1
clone size: -
J gene: TRBJ1-6
D gene: TRBD1

CDR3 DNA: TGTGCCAGCAGCTGGGGGCCGGGACAGGGGGCGGTCGAGCAGTACTTC
CDR3 protein: CASSWGPGQGAVEQYF
V gene: TRBV7-2
clone size: few
J gene: TRBJ2-7
D gene: TRBD1

CDR3 DNA: TGTGCCAGCAGCTTTGGGCAGGGGGTCGGCGGGGAGCTGTTTTTT
CDR3 protein: CASSFGQGVGGELFF
V gene: TRBV5-6
clone size: -
J gene: TRBJ2-2
D gene: TRBD1

CDR3 DNA: TGTGCCAGCTCACCGAGGGGGCCTTCCTACGAGCAGTACTTC
CDR3 protein: CASSPRGPSYEQYF
V gene: TRBV18
clone size: -
J gene: TRBJ2-7
D gene: TRBD1